The source of this T cell receptor (beta chain) is a study of T cell responses to AZD1222 COVID-19 vaccine. V was clipped by 7 bases and J by 6 bases; unmatched bases: 2. The germline gives CDR1 SNHLY, CDR2 FYNNEI. The CDR3 runs 14 residues. Data came from immunoSEQ multiplex PCR; TCRdb stores just in-frame clones and leaves some out. The sample holds around 150,000 clones; more than 85% are singletons and the top ten take 1.6%. V usage is TRBV2 and J usage is TRBJ2-1; 14 nucleotides match TRBD2. Material: peripheral blood, obtained on day 0 of AZD1222 vaccination. The clonotype originates from an adult in good health. The DNA for the CDR3 is TGTGCCAGCACGACTAGCGGGAGGGCCAATGAGCAGTTCTTC. It encodes CASTTSGRANEQFF.